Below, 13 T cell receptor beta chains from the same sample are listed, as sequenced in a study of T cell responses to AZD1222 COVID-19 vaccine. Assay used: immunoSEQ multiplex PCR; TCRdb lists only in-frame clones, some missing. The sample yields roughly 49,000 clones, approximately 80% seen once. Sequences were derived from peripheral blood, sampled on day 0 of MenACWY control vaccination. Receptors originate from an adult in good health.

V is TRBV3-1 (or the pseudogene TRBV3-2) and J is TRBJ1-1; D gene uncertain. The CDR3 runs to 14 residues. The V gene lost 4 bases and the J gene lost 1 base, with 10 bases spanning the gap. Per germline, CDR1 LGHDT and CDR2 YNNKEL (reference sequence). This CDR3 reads CASSPGLGNTEAFF. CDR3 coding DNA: TGTGCCAGCAGCCCTGGACTGGGGAACACTGAAGCTTTCTTT.

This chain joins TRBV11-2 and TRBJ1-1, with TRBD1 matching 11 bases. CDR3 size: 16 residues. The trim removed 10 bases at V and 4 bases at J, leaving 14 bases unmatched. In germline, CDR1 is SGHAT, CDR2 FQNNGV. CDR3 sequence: CAILKLSGTGGTEAFF. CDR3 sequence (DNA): TGTGCCATCCTAAAACTTAGTGGGACAGGGGGCACTGAAGCTTTCTTT.

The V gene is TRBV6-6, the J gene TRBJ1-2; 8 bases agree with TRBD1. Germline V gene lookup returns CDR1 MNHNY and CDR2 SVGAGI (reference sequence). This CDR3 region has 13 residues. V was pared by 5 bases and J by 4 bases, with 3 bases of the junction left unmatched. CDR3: CASSQGASYGYTF. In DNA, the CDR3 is TGTGCCAGCAGTCAGGGGGCGAGCTATGGCTACACCTTC.

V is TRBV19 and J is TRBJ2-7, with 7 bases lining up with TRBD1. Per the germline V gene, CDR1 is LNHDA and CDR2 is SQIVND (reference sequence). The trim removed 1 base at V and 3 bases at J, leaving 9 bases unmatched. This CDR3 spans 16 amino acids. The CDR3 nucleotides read TGTGCCAGTAGTATAGCCAACAGGGGAAACGACTACGAGCAGTACTTC. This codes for CASSIANRGNDYEQYF.

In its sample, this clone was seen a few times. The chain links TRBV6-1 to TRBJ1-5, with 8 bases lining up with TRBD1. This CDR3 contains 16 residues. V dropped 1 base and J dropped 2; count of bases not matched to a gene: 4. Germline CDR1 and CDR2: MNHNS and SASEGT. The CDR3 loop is CASSEVVGQGNQPQHF. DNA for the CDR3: TGTGCCAGCAGTGAAGTCGTGGGACAGGGCAATCAGCCCCAGCATTTT.

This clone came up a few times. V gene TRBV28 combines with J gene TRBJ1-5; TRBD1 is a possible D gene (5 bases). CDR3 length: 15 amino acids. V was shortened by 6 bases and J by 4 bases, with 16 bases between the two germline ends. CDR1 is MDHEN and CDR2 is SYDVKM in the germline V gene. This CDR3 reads CASSLFGGRNQPQHF. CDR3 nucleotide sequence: TGTGCCAGCAGCCTCTTTGGGGGAAGGAATCAGCCCCAGCATTTT.

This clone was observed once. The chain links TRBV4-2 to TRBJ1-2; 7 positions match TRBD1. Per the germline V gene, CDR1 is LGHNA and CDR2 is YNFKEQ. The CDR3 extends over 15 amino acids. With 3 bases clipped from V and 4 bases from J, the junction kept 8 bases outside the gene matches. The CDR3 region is CASSHSGGRPYGYTF. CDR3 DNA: TGTGCCAGCAGCCACTCAGGGGGGAGACCCTATGGCTACACCTTC.

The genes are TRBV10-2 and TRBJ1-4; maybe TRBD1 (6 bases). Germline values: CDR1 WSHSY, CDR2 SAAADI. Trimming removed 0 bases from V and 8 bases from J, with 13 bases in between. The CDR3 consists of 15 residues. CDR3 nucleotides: TGCGCCAGCAGTGAGTCTTCCAGGGGACGGGAAAAACTGTTTTTT. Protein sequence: CASSESSRGREKLFF.

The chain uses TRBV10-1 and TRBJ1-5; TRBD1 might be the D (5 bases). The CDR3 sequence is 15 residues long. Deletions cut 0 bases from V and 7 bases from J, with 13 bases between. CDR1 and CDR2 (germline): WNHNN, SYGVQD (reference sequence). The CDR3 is CASSESRGPGQPQHF. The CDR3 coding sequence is TGCGCCAGCAGTGAGTCTCGGGGCCCGGGGCAGCCCCAGCATTTT.

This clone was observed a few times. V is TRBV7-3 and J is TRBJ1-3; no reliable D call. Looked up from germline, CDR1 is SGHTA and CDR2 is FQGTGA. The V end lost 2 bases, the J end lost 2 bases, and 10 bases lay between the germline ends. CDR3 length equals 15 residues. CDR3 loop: CASSLLRPPGNTIYF. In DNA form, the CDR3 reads TGTGCCAGCAGCTTACTTAGGCCTCCTGGAAACACCATATATTTT.

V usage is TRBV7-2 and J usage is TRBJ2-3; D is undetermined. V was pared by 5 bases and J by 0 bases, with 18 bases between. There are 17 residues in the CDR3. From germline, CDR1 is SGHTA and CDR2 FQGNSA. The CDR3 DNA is TGTGCCAGCAGCCCGCTTGGCAGGTTAGGGAGCACAGATACGCAGTATTTT. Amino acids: CASSPLGRLGSTDTQYF.

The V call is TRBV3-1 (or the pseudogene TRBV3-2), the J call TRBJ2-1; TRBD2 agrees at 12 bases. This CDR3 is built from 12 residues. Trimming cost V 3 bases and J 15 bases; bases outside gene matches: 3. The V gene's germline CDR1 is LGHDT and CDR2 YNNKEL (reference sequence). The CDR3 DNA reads TGTGCCAGCAGCCAGGGGACTAGCGGGCTGTTCTTC. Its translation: CASSQGTSGLFF.

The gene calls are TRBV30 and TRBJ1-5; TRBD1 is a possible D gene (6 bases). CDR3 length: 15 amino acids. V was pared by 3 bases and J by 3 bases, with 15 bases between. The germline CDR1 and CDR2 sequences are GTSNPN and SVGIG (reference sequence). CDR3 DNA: TGTGCCTGGAGCCACCCTGGACAGTTCAATCAGCCCCAGCATTTT. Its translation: CAWSHPGQFNQPQHF.